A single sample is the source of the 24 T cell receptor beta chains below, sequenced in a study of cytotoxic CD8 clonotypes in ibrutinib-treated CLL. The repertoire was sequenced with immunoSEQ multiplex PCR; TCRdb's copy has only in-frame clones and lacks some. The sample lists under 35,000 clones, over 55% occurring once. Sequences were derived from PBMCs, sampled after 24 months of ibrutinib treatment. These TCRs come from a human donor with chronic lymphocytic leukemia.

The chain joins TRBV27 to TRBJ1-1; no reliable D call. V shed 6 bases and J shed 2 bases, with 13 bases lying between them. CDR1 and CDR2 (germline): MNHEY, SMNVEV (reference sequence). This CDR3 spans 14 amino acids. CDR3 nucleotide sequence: TGTGCCAGCAGCCCCAACGGCCCAAACACTGAAGCTTTCTTT. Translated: CASSPNGPNTEAFF.

The CDR3 is CSGYRTSALEQFF. CDR3 bases: TGCAGCGGATACCGGACTAGCGCGCTTGAGCAGTTCTTC. This chain connects TRBV29-1 to TRBJ2-1; 9 nucleotides agree with TRBD2. The CDR3 sequence is 13 residues long. V shed 7 bases, J shed 9 bases, and the junction held 10 bases outside the gene matches. Germline CDR1 and CDR2: SQVTM and ANQGSEA.

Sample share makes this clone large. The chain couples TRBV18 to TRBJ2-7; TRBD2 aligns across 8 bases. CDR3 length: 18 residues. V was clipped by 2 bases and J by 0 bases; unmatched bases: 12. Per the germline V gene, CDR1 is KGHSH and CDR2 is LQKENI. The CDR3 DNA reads TGTGCCAGCTCACCAGGTACTTCGGCGGGGGGCCCCTCCTACGAGCAGTACTTC. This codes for CASSPGTSAGGPSYEQYF.

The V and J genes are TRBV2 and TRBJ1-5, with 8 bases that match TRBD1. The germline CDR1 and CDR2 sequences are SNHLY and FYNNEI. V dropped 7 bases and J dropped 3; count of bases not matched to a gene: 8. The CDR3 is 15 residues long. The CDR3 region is CASTPGQDVNQPQHF. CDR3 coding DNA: TGTGCCAGCACCCCGGGACAGGACGTCAATCAGCCCCAGCATTTT.

The CDR3 DNA follows: TGTGCCAGCAGTCAGGACACCTACTCTGGAAACACCATATATTTT. Protein sequence: CASSQDTYSGNTIYF. V gene TRBV7-2 combines with J gene TRBJ1-3, with D possibly being TRBD1 (5 bases). Germline CDR1 reads SGHTA; CDR2 reads FQGNSA. V lost 6 bases to trimming and J lost 0 bases, with 12 bases between them. This CDR3 contains 15 residues.

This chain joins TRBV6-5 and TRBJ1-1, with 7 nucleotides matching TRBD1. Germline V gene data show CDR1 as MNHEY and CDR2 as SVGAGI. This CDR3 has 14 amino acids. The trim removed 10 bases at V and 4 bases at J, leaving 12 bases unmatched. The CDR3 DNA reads TGTGCCACCACTCAACTGACAGGGATCACTGAAGCTTTCTTT. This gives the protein CATTQLTGITEAFF.

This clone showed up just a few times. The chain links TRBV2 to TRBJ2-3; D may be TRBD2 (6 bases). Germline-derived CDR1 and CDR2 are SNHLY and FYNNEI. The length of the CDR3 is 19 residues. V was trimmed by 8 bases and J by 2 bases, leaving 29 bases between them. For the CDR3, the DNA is TGTGCCAGCCGATCCGTACCGGGACTCTGGGGGGACCTCACAGATACGCAGTATTTT. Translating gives CASRSVPGLWGDLTDTQYF.

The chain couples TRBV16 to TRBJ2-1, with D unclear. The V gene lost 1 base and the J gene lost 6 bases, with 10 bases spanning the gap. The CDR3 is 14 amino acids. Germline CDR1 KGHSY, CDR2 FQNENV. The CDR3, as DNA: TGTGCCAGCAGCCAATGGGCAGCTACCAATGAGCAGTTCTTC. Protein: CASSQWAATNEQFF.

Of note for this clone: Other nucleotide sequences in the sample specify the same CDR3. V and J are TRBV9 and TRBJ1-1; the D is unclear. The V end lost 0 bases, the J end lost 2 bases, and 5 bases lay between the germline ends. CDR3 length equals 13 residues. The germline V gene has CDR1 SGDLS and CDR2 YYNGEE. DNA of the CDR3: TGTGCCAGCAGCGTAGCTGGAAACACTGAAGCTTTCTTT. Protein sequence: CASSVAGNTEAFF.

The CDR3 DNA reads TGTGCCAGTAGTATCAGTAGGAGGCCCGGCTACACCTTC. Protein: CASSISRRPGYTF. The J gene is TRBJ1-2, the V gene TRBV19; D is uncertain. Trimming left V 3 bases short and J 8 bases short, with 13 bases between. The CDR3 length is 13 residues. Germline V CDR1 and CDR2: LNHDA, SQIVND (reference sequence).

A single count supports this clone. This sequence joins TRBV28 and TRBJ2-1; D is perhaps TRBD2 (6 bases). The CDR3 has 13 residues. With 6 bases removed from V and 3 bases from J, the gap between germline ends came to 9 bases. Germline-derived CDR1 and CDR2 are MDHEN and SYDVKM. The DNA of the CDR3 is TGTGCCAGCAGCTCCGGGGGCTACAATGAGCAGTTCTTC. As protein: CASSSGGYNEQFF.

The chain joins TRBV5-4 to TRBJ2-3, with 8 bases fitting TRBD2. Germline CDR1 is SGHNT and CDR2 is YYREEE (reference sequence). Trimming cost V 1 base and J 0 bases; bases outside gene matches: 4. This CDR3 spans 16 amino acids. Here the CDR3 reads CASSLLAGSSTDTQYF. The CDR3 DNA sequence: TGTGCCAGCAGCTTGCTAGCGGGTAGTAGCACAGATACGCAGTATTTT.

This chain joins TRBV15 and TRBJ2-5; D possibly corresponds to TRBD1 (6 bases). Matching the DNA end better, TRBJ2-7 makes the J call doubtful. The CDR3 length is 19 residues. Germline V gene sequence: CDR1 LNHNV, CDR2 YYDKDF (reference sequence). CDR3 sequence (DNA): TGTGCCACCAGCCTACGTGGGGGCTGGGGGTTCCCTAGCTCCTACGAGCAGTACTTC. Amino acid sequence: CATSLRGGWGFPSSYEQYF.

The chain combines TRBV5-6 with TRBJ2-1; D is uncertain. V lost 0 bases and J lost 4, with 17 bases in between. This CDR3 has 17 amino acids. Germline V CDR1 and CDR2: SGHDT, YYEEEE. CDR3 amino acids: CASSLAPTHSQYNEQFF. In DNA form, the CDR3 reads TGTGCCAGCAGCTTGGCCCCGACCCATAGCCAGTACAATGAGCAGTTCTTC.

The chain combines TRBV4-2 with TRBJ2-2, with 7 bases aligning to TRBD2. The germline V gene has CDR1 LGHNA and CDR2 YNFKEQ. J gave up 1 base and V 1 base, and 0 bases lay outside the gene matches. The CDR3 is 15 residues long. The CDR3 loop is CASSQGGGNTGELFF. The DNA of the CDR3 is TGTGCCAGCAGCCAAGGCGGGGGGAACACCGGGGAGCTGTTTTTT.

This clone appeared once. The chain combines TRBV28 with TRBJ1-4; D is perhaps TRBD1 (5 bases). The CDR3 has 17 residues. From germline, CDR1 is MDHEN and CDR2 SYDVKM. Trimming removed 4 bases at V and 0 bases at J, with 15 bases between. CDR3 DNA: TGTGCCAGCAGTTCCCCGGTGGGGCAGGCAACTAATGAAAAACTGTTTTTT. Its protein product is CASSSPVGQATNEKLFF.

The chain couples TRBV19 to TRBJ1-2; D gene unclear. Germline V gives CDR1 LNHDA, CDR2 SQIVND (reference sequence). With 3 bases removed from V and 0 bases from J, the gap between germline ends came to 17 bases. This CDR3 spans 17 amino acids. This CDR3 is CASSILLLRASNYGYTF. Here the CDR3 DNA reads TGTGCCAGTAGTATCCTCCTTCTCCGGGCCTCTAACTATGGCTACACCTTC. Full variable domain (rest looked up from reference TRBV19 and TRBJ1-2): DGGITQSPKYLFRKEGQNVTLSCEQNLNHDAMYWYRQDPGQGLRLIYYSQIVNDFQKGDIAEGYSVSREKKESFPLTVTSAQKNPTAFYLCASSILLLRASNYGYTFGSGTRLTVV.

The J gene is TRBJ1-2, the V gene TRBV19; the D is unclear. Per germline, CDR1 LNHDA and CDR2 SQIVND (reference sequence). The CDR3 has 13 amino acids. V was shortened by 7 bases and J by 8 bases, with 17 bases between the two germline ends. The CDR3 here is CASTPSAGLGYTF. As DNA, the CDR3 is TGTGCCAGTACCCCGTCAGCCGGCCTGGGCTACACCTTC.

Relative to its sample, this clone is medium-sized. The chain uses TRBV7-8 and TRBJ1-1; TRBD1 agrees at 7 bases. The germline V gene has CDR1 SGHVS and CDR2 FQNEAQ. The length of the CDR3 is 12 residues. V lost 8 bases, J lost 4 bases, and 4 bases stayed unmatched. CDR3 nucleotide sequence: TGTGCCAGCGGACAGGACGCCACTGAAGCTTTCTTT. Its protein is CASGQDATEAFF.

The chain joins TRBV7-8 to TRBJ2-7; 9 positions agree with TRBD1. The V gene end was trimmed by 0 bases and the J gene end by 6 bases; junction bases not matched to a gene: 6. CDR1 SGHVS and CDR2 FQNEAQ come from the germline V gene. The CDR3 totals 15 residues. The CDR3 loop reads CASSLAADRGFEQYF. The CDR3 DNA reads TGTGCCAGCAGCTTAGCCGCGGACAGGGGTTTCGAGCAGTACTTC.

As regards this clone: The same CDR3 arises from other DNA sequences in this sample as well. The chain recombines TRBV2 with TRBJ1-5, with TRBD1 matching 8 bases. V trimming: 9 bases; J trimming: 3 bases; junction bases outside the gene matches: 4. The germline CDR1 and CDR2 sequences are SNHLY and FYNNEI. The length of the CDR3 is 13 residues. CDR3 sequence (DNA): TGTGCCAGTGACAGGGGAAACAATCAGCCCCAGCATTTT. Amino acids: CASDRGNNQPQHF.

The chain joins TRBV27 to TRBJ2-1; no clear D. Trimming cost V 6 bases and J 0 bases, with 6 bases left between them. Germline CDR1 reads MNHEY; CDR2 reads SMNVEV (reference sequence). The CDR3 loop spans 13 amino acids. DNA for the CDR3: TGTGCCAGCAGACCCTACTCCTACAATGAGCAGTTCTTC. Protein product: CASRPYSYNEQFF.

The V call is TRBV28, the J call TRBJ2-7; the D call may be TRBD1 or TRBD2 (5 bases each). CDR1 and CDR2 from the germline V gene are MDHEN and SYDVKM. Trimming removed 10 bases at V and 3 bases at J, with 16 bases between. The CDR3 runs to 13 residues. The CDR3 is CATNRGRVYEQYF. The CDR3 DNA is TGTGCCACTAACCGGGGCAGAGTCTACGAGCAGTACTTC.

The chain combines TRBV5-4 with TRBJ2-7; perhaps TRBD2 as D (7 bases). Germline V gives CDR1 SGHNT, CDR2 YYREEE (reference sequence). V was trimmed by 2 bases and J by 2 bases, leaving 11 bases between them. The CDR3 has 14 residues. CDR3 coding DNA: TGTGCCAGCAGCTTTAGGGGGGGAACCTACGAGCAGTACTTC. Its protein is CASSFRGGTYEQYF.